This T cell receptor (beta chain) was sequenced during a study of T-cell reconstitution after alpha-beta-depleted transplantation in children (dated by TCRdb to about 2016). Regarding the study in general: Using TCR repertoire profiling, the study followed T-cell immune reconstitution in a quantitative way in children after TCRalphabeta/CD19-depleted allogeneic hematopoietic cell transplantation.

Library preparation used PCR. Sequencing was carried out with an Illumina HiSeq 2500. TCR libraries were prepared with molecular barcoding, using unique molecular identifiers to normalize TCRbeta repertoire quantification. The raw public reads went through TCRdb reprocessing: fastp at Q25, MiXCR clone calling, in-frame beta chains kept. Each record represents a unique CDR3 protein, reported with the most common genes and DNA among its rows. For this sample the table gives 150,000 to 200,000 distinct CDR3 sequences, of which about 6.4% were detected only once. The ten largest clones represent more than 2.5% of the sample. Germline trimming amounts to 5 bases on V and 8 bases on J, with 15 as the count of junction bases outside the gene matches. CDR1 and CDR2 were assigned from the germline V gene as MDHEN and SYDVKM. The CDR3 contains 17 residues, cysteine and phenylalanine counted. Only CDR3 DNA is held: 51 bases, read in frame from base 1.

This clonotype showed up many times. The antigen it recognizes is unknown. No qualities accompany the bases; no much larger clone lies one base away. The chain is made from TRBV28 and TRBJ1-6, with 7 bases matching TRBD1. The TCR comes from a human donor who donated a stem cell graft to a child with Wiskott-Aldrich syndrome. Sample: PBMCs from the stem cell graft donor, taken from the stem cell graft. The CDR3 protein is CASSLYKGDRDYSPLHF. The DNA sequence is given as TGTGCCAGCAGTCTTTATAAGGGAGACAGGGACTATTCACCCCTCCACTTT.